This is a list of T cell receptor beta chains from one sample in a study of T cell repertoires in cytomegalovirus infection. No antigen is known for these receptors. MiXCR, run by TCRdb on the reads, gives a single entry per CDR3 protein. The sample consists of approximately 910,000 distinct CDR3 sequences, 30% to 40% of them appearing once. The sequenced sample was cultured CD8+ T cells from PBMCs, obtained from culture after CMV antigen stimulation. The origin of the receptors is a human donor in good health (CMV status not recorded). Some clones in this sample may be carry-over from other donors' samples. The conserved cysteine and the conserved F or W are not part of the CDR3 here. Each record gives: D gene, clone size, V gene, J gene, CDR3 protein. D genes are given only for firm matches. For some rows the clone size is stated as once, few or many, or as a class when expanded; others skip it.

-,many,TRBV7-2,TRBJ1-4,ASSSALGATGEKLF
TRBD1,many,TRBV7-2,TRBJ2-2,ASSYGTGRTGELF
-,-,TRBV11-2,TRBJ1-3,ASSLWKAPEVSGNTIY
-,-,TRBV11-1,TRBJ2-1,ASRFARSSYNEQF
-,few,TRBV27,TRBJ1-1,ASSFGSVNTEAF
TRBD1,few,TRBV7-9,TRBJ2-1,ASSAAGGSYNEQF
-,-,TRBV12-3/TRBV12-4,TRBJ1-2,ASSPGPGPTTGYT
-,-,TRBV19,TRBJ2-2,ASSISVIGELF
TRBD1,-,TRBV12-5,TRBJ2-7,ASGFSSGTGIHEQY
TRBD1,-,TRBV6-2/TRBV6-3,TRBJ2-1,ASSRPRTGEMYNEQF
-,-,TRBV11-1,TRBJ2-7,TSSLALQAPAYEQY
-,few,TRBV6-1,TRBJ1-4,ASSTDGNYNEKLF
-,-,TRBV12-3/TRBV12-4,TRBJ1-1,ASSGGPRNTEAF
-,few,TRBV29-1,TRBJ2-2,SVDPGRNTGELF
-,few,TRBV7-2,TRBJ1-2,ASSLVRNGYT
TRBD2,-,TRBV27,TRBJ2-2,ASKAGGFTGELF
-,-,TRBV7-9,TRBJ2-3,ASSYPWTSTDTQY
-,-,TRBV29-1,TRBJ2-1,SVSSGGPYNEQF
TRBD1,few,TRBV5-4,TRBJ2-1,ASSPPGQGAHNEQF
-,-,TRBV4-1,TRBJ2-2,ASSQAGSNTGELF